The 2 T cell receptor beta chains listed next were all sequenced from one sample in a study of immunodeficiency. Profiling relied on immunoSEQ multiplex PCR, and the TCRdb table lists in-frame clones only, not all of them. The table includes approximately 3,100 clones, around 91% detected once. The sequenced sample consisted of CD8+ T cells from blood. These receptors were obtained from a human donor in good health.

The gene calls are TRBV19 and TRBJ2-6; D is perhaps TRBD1 or TRBD2 (5 bases each). CDR1 is LNHDA, CDR2 SQIVND, per germline (reference sequence). The CDR3 has 17 residues. The V and J ends lost 1 base and 1 base respectively, with 11 bases between them. The CDR3 here is CASSIVGDYSGANVLTF. In DNA, the CDR3 is TGTGCCAGTAGTATAGTGGGGGATTATTCTGGGGCCAACGTCCTGACTTTC.

J is TRBJ1-6 and V is TRBV7-3; D not resolved. The V gene lost 2 bases and the J gene lost 11 bases, with 13 bases spanning the gap. The CDR3 covers 14 residues. The V gene's germline CDR1 is SGHTA and CDR2 FQGTGA. The CDR3 nucleotides read TGTGCCAGCAGCTTACTGGGGAGTGGTACACCCCTCCACTTT. Its protein is CASSLLGSGTPLHF.